Listed below are T cell receptor beta chains from one sample, sequenced in a study of T cell changes during pregnancy in multiple sclerosis. Data came from immunoSEQ multiplex PCR; TCRdb stores just in-frame clones and leaves some out. Of 55,000 to 75,000 clones in the sample, 92% were seen once. The sample in question was peripheral blood, obtained after pregnancy. The receptors were gathered from a female donor with multiple sclerosis, enrolled in a pregnancy study. CDR3s include the opening cysteine and the closing phenylalanine or tryptophan. D genes are given only for firm matches. Not all rows give a size; the values are once, few, many and, for expanded clones, a class.

D gene	V gene	clone size	J gene	CDR3 length	CDR3 protein	CDR3 DNA
TRBD1	TRBV6-5	-	TRBJ1-2	12	CATTQGGYGYTF	TGTGCCACCACACAGGGGGGCTATGGCTACACCTTC
TRBD1	TRBV6-1	-	TRBJ2-7	15	CASRAGTGIQYEQYF	TGTGCCAGCAGAGCCGGGACAGGGATCCAATACGAGCAGTACTTC
-	TRBV19	-	TRBJ2-3	12	CASSGNTDTQYF	TGTGCCAGTAGCGGGAACACAGATACGCAGTATTTT
-	TRBV18	-	TRBJ1-2	14	CASSRDIESDGYTF	TGTGCCAGCTCACGGGACATAGAATCTGATGGCTACACCTTC
-	TRBV2	once	TRBJ1-1	14	CASTRGGMDTEAFF	TGTGCCAGCACCCGGGGGGGCATGGACACTGAAGCTTTCTTT
-	TRBV28	-	TRBJ2-7	15	CASSPRTDSTYEQYF	TGTGCCAGCAGTCCCCGGACAGATTCAACATACGAGCAGTACTTC
TRBD1	TRBV18	-	TRBJ1-5	15	CASSPGQGANQPQHF	TGTGCCAGCTCACCTGGACAGGGGGCTAATCAACCCCAGCATTTT
TRBD2	TRBV27	-	TRBJ2-7	15	CASSFMSGSSYEQYF	TGTGCCAGCAGTTTCATGAGCGGGAGCTCCTACGAGCAGTACTTC
TRBD1	TRBV6-1	-	TRBJ1-2	17	CASSERVWQGVVSGYTF	TGTGCCAGCAGTGAAAGAGTCTGGCAGGGGGTAGTTTCAGGCTACACCTTC
-	TRBV7-9	-	TRBJ2-7	15	CASSLLGHQSYEQYF	TGTGCCAGCAGCTTATTAGGACACCAATCCTACGAGCAGTACTTC
TRBD1	TRBV5-1	-	TRBJ2-5	14	CASSYGQGQETQYF	TGCGCCAGCAGCTACGGACAGGGGCAAGAGACCCAGTACTTC
TRBD2	TRBV5-4	-	TRBJ2-7	15	CASSSTSGGVYEQYF	TGTGCCAGCAGCTCAACTAGCGGGGGCGTCTACGAGCAGTACTTC
TRBD1	TRBV7-2	-	TRBJ2-7	14	CASSPRRTGVEQYF	TGTGCCAGCAGCCCCCGAAGGACAGGGGTCGAGCAGTACTTC
TRBD2	TRBV7-9	few	TRBJ2-1	15	CASSRSGSPYNEQFF	TGTGCCAGCAGCCGAAGCGGGAGTCCCTACAATGAGCAGTTCTTC
-	TRBV5-1	-	TRBJ2-7	14	CASSLGSSSYEQYF	TGCGCCAGCAGCTTGGGGTCCAGCTCCTACGAGCAGTACTTC
-	TRBV5-6	-	TRBJ2-6	16	CASSSATMTGANVLTF	TGTGCCAGCAGCTCCGCCACAATGACTGGGGCCAACGTCCTGACTTTC
TRBD2	TRBV5-1	-	TRBJ2-5	17	CASSLATSGSSGETQYF	TGCGCCAGCAGCTTGGCTACTAGCGGGAGTTCAGGAGAGACCCAGTACTTC
TRBD2	TRBV5-1	-	TRBJ2-2	21	CASSPLQQWASGRSVTGELFF	TGCGCCAGCAGCCCCCTCCAGCAGTGGGCTAGCGGGAGGTCCGTGACCGGGGAGCTGTTTTTT
-	TRBV18	-	TRBJ2-6	15	CASSPKNSGANVLTF	TGTGCCAGCTCACCCAAAAACTCTGGGGCCAACGTCCTGACTTTC
-	TRBV4-1	-	TRBJ1-5	22	CASSQDFLRVRSVPWSNQPQHF	TGCGCCAGCAGCCAAGATTTTCTGAGGGTACGGTCAGTGCCGTGGAGCAATCAGCCCCAGCATTTT
-	TRBV5-1	-	TRBJ2-7	14	CASSLASDTYEQYF	TGCGCCAGCAGCTTGGCCTCAGATACCTACGAGCAGTACTTC
-	TRBV30	-	TRBJ1-5	16	CAWSVPGVRGNQPQHF	TGTGCCTGGAGTGTACCGGGGGTACGGGGCAATCAGCCCCAGCATTTT
TRBD2	TRBV5-1	-	TRBJ2-1	15	CASSYPSGNGNEQFF	TGCGCCAGCAGCTACCCTAGCGGGAATGGAAATGAGCAGTTCTTC
TRBD2	TRBV9	-	TRBJ2-1	16	CASSVEVSGTYNEQFF	TGTGCCAGCAGCGTAGAGGTTAGCGGGACCTACAATGAGCAGTTCTTC
-	TRBV28	-	TRBJ1-2	17	CASSFKGEQLINYGYTF	TGTGCCAGCAGTTTTAAGGGGGAACAATTAATTAACTATGGCTACACCTTC
-	TRBV9	-	TRBJ2-2	15	CASSVGTPNTGELFF	TGTGCCAGCAGCGTGGGGACTCCGAACACCGGGGAGCTGTTTTTT
TRBD1	TRBV6-5	-	TRBJ1-3	14	CASSTTGVGNTIYF	TGTGCCAGCAGCACTACAGGGGTCGGAAACACCATATATTTT
TRBD2	TRBV4-3	-	TRBJ2-1	20	CASSPGLAGGHTRVYNEQFF	TGCGCCAGCAGCCCTGGACTAGCGGGAGGGCATACTCGGGTTTACAATGAGCAGTTCTTC
-	TRBV29-1	once	TRBJ1-4	11	CSVDHGWRLFF	TGCAGCGTTGATCACGGGTGGAGACTGTTTTTT
-	TRBV7-6	-	TRBJ2-1	16	CASSFSGSGAYNEQFF	TGTGCCAGCAGCTTCTCTGGTAGCGGCGCTTACAATGAGCAGTTCTTC
-	TRBV27	-	TRBJ1-4	15	CASSSEMAVNEKLFF	TGTGCCAGCAGTTCGGAGATGGCCGTTAATGAAAAACTGTTTTTT
TRBD2	TRBV7-9	-	TRBJ2-7	16	CASSPVAGGPFYEQYF	TGTGCCAGCAGTCCCGTCGCGGGAGGGCCGTTCTACGAGCAGTACTTC
TRBD1	TRBV27	-	TRBJ1-5	16	CASSLGAGGGGRPQHF	TGTGCCAGCAGTTTAGGAGCAGGGGGCGGGGGCCGGCCCCAGCATTTT
-	TRBV7-2	-	TRBJ1-1	13	CASSLVANTEAFF	TGTGCCAGCAGCTTAGTGGCGAACACTGAAGCTTTCTTT
TRBD1	TRBV7-9	-	TRBJ2-2	16	CASSLGQGLHTGELFF	TGTGCCAGCAGCTTGGGACAGGGTCTACACACCGGGGAGCTGTTTTTT
-	TRBV9	once	TRBJ1-1	13	CASSADSHTEAFF	TGTGCCAGCAGCGCGGACAGTCACACTGAAGCTTTCTTT
TRBD1	TRBV7-2	once	TRBJ2-3	16	CASSSPVRQGTDTQYF	TGTGCCAGCAGCTCTCCCGTCCGACAGGGAACAGATACGCAGTATTTT
-	TRBV4-2	once	TRBJ1-4	16	CASSQGQDAFREKLFF	TGTGCCAGCAGCCAGGGGCAGGACGCATTTCGTGAAAAACTGTTTTTT
TRBD1	TRBV27	few	TRBJ1-1	15	CASTQGARGNTEAFF	TGTGCCAGCACCCAGGGGGCGCGTGGGAACACTGAAGCTTTCTTT
-	TRBV6-5	few	TRBJ1-1	12	CASSYGAFEAFF	TGTGCCAGCAGTTACGGGGCGTTTGAAGCTTTCTTT
TRBD1	TRBV10-3	-	TRBJ1-2	16	CAISDSGQGMDYGYTF	TGTGCCATCAGTGACTCGGGACAGGGTATGGACTATGGCTACACCTTC
TRBD1	TRBV5-1	-	TRBJ1-1	18	CASSRGRGQGNLNTEAFF	TGCGCCAGCAGCCGGGGGAGGGGACAGGGGAATTTGAACACTGAAGCTTTCTTT
TRBD2	TRBV5-1	once	TRBJ2-3	15	CASSSSGSWTDTQYF	TGCGCCAGCAGCTCGAGCGGGAGCTGGACAGATACGCAGTATTTT
TRBD1	TRBV7-2	-	TRBJ2-2	15	CASSEDRVGTGELFF	TGTGCCAGCAGCGAAGACAGGGTCGGAACCGGGGAGCTGTTTTTT
-	TRBV7-2	-	TRBJ2-1	15	CASSPPPRGYNEQFF	TGTGCCAGCAGCCCCCCTCCCCGGGGGTACAATGAGCAGTTCTTC
TRBD1	TRBV11-2	once	TRBJ1-1	14	CASSLVPGQLEAFF	TGTGCCAGCAGCTTAGTGCCGGGACAGCTTGAAGCTTTCTTT
-	TRBV7-2	-	TRBJ1-5	15	CASSSSGLQGQPQHF	TGTGCCAGCAGCTCCTCAGGGTTACAGGGACAGCCCCAGCATTTT
-	TRBV19	-	TRBJ1-2	13	CASSIGGNYGYTF	TGTGCCAGTAGTATAGGAGGGAACTATGGCTACACCTTC
-	TRBV7-9	-	TRBJ2-7	14	CASSDAYGTYEQYF	TGTGCCAGCAGCGACGCTTACGGGACCTACGAGCAGTACTTC
TRBD1	TRBV28	-	TRBJ1-5	15	CASSLPGGRRQPQHF	TGTGCCAGCAGTCTTCCAGGGGGCCGCCGGCAGCCCCAGCATTTT
-	TRBV6-5	-	TRBJ1-3	14	CASSYSAAGNTIYF	TGTGCCAGCAGTTACTCGGCAGCTGGAAACACCATATATTTT
TRBD2	TRBV6-5	-	TRBJ2-5	15	CASSYSLAGQETQYF	TGTGCCAGCAGTTACTCCCTAGCGGGGCAAGAGACCCAGTACTTC
-	TRBV5-1	once	TRBJ2-5	14	CASSWGRGQETQYF	TGCGCCAGCAGCTGGGGAAGGGGTCAAGAGACCCAGTACTTC
TRBD2	TRBV4-3	-	TRBJ2-7	15	CASSQVGLASYEQYF	TGCGCCAGCAGCCAAGTCGGACTAGCGTCCTACGAGCAGTACTTC
-	TRBV4-3	-	TRBJ2-7	17	CASSQDQGAEYRYEQYF	TGCGCCAGCAGCCAAGACCAAGGGGCCGAGTATAGATACGAGCAGTACTTC
-	TRBV7-2	-	TRBJ2-3	17	CASSLFTGPRGLYAQYF	TGTGCCAGCAGCTTATTCACCGGACCTCGGGGACTTTATGCGCAGTATTTT
TRBD2	TRBV4-2	medium-sized	TRBJ2-7	15	CASSQSFGTSYEQYF	TGTGCCAGCAGCCAAAGTTTCGGGACTAGCTACGAGCAGTACTTC
TRBD2	TRBV2	once	TRBJ2-7	15	CASRVGLAGIYEQYF	TGTGCCAGCAGGGTAGGACTAGCGGGAATCTACGAGCAGTACTTC
TRBD2	TRBV5-4	-	TRBJ2-3	15	CASSLAGWETDTQYF	TGTGCCAGCAGCTTAGCGGGATGGGAGACAGATACGCAGTATTTT
TRBD1	TRBV27	once	TRBJ2-7	15	CASSLSRTGSYEQYF	TGTGCCAGCAGTTTATCCAGGACAGGTTCCTACGAGCAGTACTTC